This entry concerns a single T cell receptor (beta chain). These data originate in a study of control samples from healthy donors and cancer patients. Here immunoSEQ multiplex PCR was the method, and the copy in TCRdb shows in-frame clones only, minus some. The table has tens of thousands of clones, 75% to 95% seen once. In germline, CDR1 is LNHDA, CDR2 SQIVND (reference sequence). This CDR3 is 15 amino acids long. V dropped 6 bases and J dropped 6; count of bases not matched to a gene: 9. Sequenced sample: blood. The J gene is TRBJ2-7, the V gene TRBV19; 12 bases are a match to TRBD1. This receptor was obtained from a woman aged 18-29 years in good health. CDR3 loop: CASSPSRDRGPEQYF. The CDR3 bases are TGTGCCAGTAGCCCTTCCCGGGACAGGGGGCCCGAGCAGTACTTC.